This TCR beta chain was captured in a study of CD8 T cells in ankylosing spondylitis (dated by TCRdb to between 2016 and 2019). Background for the entire study: The study set out to find disease-linked TCR variants by profiling T cell receptor beta repertoires in ankylosing spondylitis patients and healthy donors. The full study cohort was made up of about 24 ankylosing spondylitis patients and over 90 healthy donors. Peripheral blood was sampled, and synovial fluid was also collected from ankylosing spondylitis patients.

This clonotype has more than one count but fewer than ten. Its antigen has not been determined. No much larger clone exists at a distance of one base, and base qualities are not known. CDR1 and CDR2 are drawn from the germline V gene: KGHSH, LQKENI. The CDR3 starts with the cysteine, ends with the phenylalanine, and has 15 residues. The sequence is cut down to CDR3 DNA, 45 bases in frame from base 1. V loses 3 bases of germline sequence and J loses 0 bases, and the interval between the two ends is 6 bases. Sequencing took place on an Illumina HiSeq 2500. Quantitative 5'-RACE with molecular barcodes was used to prepare TCR beta libraries. The study's own analysis went as follows. A new computational method, built on a probabilistic model of VDJ rearrangement, was used to identify disease-linked TCR variants. The raw public reads went through TCRdb reprocessing: fastp at Q25, MiXCR clone calling, in-frame beta chains kept. CDR3 protein sequences are deduplicated, and each keeps its most common genes and DNA. TCRdb, not the original authors, processed these V and J calls. Present in this sample are 330,000 or so distinct CDR3 sequences, approximately 8% of which were seen just once. The leading ten clones occupy 14% to 15% of the sample.

The paper as a whole reports these results and caveats: Blood from ankylosing spondylitis patients appeared to be characterized by a TCR beta motif made up of several highly homologous amino acid variants. A CD8+ phenotype was shown by the disease-linked clones, which were found at relatively low frequencies in peripheral blood. According to the report, matched synovial fluid samples from ankylosing spondylitis patients were significantly enriched for the disease-linked clones. Some TCR beta motif variants had previously been reported in synovial fluid and blood of reactive arthritis patients, which suggested common disease-initiation mechanisms.

This receptor was taken from a male donor with ankylosing spondylitis. The receptor chain draws on TRBV18 and TRBJ1-6, with the D gene not clear enough to name. Material for sequencing was blood, either unsorted or a sorted T cell fraction (not recorded which). The CDR3 loop reads CASSPTSSYNSPLHF. The nucleotide sequence is given as TGTGCCAGCTCACCTACCAGCTCCTATAATTCACCCCTCCACTTT.